This paragraph reports one T cell receptor (beta chain). Its target is unknown. Per the germline V gene, CDR1 is LGHNT and CDR2 is FRNRAP. Trimming took 7 bases from V and 5 from J, leaving 15 bases between them. The CDR3 sequence is 14 residues long. This record belongs to a study of CD8 T cells in Susac syndrome. Points from the study as a whole: Acknowledgment was made by the study that its TCR sequencing and HLA analysis involved a relatively small number of individuals.

Controls were healthy donors chosen to match patients in age and sex. FACS was used to enrich TEMRA cells, whereas the CD8+ and CD4+ T cells were obtained by negative isolation. Random hexamers served to reverse transcribe about 0.5 to 1 ug RNA. Across 54 Vbeta and 13 Jbeta, immunoSEQ multiplex PCR amplified TCR beta CDR3. MiXCR was run by TCRdb on the immunoSEQ multiplex PCR reads, yielding one entry per CDR3 protein. Found here are 20,000 to 25,000 distinct CDR3 sequences, about 92% of them singletons; the top ten hold approximately 0.25%. The sample taken for sequencing was CD8+ T cells from PBMCs. The J gene is TRBJ2-1, the V gene TRBV12-5; possibly TRBD2 for D (6 bases). The TCR sequence derives from a human donor in good health. In nucleotides, the CDR3 is TGTGCTAGTGAAGGGGCGGGACCCAACAATGAGCAGTTCTTC. Translation: CASEGAGPNNEQFF.